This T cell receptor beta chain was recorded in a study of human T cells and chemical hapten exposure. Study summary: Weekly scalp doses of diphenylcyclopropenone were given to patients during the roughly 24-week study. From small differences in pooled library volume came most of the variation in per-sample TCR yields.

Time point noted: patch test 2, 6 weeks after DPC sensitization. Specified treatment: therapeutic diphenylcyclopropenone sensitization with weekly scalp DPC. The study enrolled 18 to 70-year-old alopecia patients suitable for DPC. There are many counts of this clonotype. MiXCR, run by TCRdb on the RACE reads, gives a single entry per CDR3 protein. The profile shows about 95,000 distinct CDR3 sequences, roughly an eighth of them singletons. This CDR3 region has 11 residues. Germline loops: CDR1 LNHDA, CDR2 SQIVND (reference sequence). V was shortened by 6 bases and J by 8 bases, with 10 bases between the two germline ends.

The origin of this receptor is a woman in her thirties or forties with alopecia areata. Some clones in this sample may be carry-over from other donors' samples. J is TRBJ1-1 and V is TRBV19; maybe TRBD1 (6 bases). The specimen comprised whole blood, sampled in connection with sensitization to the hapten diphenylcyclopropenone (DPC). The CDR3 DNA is TGTGCCAGTAGCTCCGACAGGGAAGCTTTCTTT. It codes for CASSSDREAFF.